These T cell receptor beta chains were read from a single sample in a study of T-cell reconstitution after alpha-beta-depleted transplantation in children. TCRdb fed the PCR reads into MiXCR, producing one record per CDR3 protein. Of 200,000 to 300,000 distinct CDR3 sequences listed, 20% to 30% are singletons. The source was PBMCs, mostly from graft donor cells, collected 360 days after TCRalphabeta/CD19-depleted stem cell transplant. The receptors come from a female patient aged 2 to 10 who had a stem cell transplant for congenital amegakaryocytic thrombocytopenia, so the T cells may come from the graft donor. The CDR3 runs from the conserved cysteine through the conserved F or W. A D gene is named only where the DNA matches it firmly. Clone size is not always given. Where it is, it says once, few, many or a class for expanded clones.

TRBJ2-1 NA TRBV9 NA CASSGGFLNEQFF TGTGCCAGCAGCGGCGGATTTCTCAATGAGCAGTTCTTC
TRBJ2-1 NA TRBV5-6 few CASSRTREQFF TGTGCCAGCAGCAGAACCCGGGAGCAGTTCTTC
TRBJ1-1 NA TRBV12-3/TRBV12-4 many CASRPAGDFNTEAFF TGTGCCAGCAGACCTGCGGGGGACTTTAACACTGAAGCTTTCTTT
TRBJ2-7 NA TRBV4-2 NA CASSQAWQPSYEQYF TGTGCCAGCAGCCAAGCGTGGCAGCCCTCCTACGAGCAGTACTTC
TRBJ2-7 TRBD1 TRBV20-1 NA CSAGLTGALLDYEQYF TGCAGTGCTGGCCTGACAGGGGCCCTCCTCGACTACGAGCAGTACTTC
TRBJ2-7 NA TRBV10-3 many CAISESGQNSYEQYF TGTGCCATCAGTGAGTCTGGGCAGAACTCCTACGAGCAGTACTTC
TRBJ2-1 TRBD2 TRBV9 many CASSAGLAGYYNEQFF TGTGCCAGCAGCGCCGGACTAGCGGGATACTACAATGAGCAGTTCTTC
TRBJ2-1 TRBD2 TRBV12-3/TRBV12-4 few CASSPTSGGSSYNEQFF TGTGCCAGCAGTCCTACTAGCGGGGGGAGCTCCTACAATGAGCAGTTCTTC
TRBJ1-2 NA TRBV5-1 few CASSLGVIGYGYTF TGCGCCAGCAGTCTGGGGGTTATTGGGTATGGCTACACCTTC
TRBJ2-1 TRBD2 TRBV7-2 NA CASSSLPVTSGPNEQFF TGTGCCAGCAGCTCCCTGCCCGTGACTAGCGGACCCAATGAGCAGTTCTTC
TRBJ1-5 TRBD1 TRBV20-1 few CSASRDRGHSNQPQHF TGCAGTGCTTCCCGGGACAGGGGGCATAGCAATCAGCCCCAGCATTTT
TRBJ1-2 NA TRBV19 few CASSIRADYGYTF TGTGCCAGTAGTATACGGGCCGACTATGGCTACACCTTC
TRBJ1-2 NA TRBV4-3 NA CASSQYSNRDYGYTF TGCGCCAGCAGCCAATACAGCAACAGAGACTATGGCTACACCTTC
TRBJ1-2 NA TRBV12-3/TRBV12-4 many CASSLELSYGYTF TGTGCCAGCAGTTTAGAGTTATCCTATGGCTACACCTTC
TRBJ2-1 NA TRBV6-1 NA CASSPWTDRNEQFF TGTGCCAGCAGTCCCTGGACAGATCGCAATGAGCAGTTCTTC
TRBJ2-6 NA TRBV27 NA CASSFFGTSVRSGANVLTF TGTGCCAGCAGTTTTTTTGGGACATCAGTTCGCTCTGGGGCCAACGTCCTGACTTTC
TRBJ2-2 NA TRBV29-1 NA CSVQGDPNTGELFF TGCAGCGTCCAGGGAGACCCGAACACCGGGGAGCTGTTTTTT
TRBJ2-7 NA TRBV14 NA CASSQGHTFSYEQYF TGTGCCAGCAGCCAAGGACATACTTTCTCCTACGAGCAGTACTTC
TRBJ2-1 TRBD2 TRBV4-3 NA CASSQDLASGGNYNEQFF TGCGCCAGCAGCCAAGATCTCGCTAGCGGAGGGAATTACAATGAGCAGTTCTTC
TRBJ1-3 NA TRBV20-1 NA CSAKSGQPQSSGNTIYF TGCAGTGCAAAGAGCGGACAGCCCCAGAGCTCTGGAAACACCATATATTTT
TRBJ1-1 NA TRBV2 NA CACSRREGKGLSGTEAFF TGTGCCTGCAGTCGACGTGAGGGGAAGGGGCTGAGTGGCACTGAAGCTTTCTTT
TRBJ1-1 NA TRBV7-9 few CASSLAGQGEAFF TGTGCCAGCAGCTTAGCGGGGCAGGGTGAAGCTTTCTTT
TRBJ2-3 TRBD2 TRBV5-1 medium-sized CASRLSVAGTDTQYF TGCGCCAGCCGCCTCAGCGTAGCGGGGACAGATACGCAGTATTTT
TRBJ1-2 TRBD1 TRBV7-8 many CASSRTHTGEHGYTF TGTGCCAGCAGCCGCACTCACACAGGGGAGCATGGCTACACCTTC
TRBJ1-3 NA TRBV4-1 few CASSQSGAGNTIYF TGCGCCAGCAGCCAAAGCGGGGCTGGAAACACCATATATTTT
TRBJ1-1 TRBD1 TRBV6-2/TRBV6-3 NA CASSKQGGEAFF TGTGCCAGCAGCAAACAGGGGGGTGAAGCTTTCTTT
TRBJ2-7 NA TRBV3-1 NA CASSQGHEQYF TGTGCCAGCAGCCAGGGTCACGAGCAGTACTTC
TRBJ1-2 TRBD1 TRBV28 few CASTETGGYGYTF TGTGCCAGCACTGAGACAGGGGGCTATGGCTACACCTTC
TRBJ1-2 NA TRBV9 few CASSVEPGANYGYTF TGTGCCAGCAGCGTAGAGCCGGGGGCGAACTATGGCTACACCTTC
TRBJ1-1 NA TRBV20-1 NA CSAPTSGEKAFF TGCAGTGCCCCGACGAGCGGGGAAAAAGCTTTCTTT
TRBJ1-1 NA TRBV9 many CASSVVRGGGAAFF TGTGCCAGCAGCGTAGTACGGGGAGGGGGAGCAGCTTTCTTT
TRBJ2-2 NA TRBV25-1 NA CASSDLGTGELFF TGTGCCAGCAGTGATTTGGGTACCGGGGAGCTGTTTTTT
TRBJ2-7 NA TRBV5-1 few CASSLGLGRASYEQYF TGCGCCAGCAGCTTAGGCCTGGGCAGGGCCTCCTACGAGCAGTACTTC
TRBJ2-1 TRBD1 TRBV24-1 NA CATSVHSGTGQFF TGTGCCACCAGTGTACACTCCGGGACAGGGCAGTTCTTC
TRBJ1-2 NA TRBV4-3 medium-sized CASSDREWPATF TGCGCCAGCAGCGATCGCGAATGGCCCGCGACCTTC
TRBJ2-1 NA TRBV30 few CAWSVPNEQFF TGTGCCTGGAGTGTACCCAATGAGCAGTTCTTC
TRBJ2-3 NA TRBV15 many CATSRWRGARTDTQYF TGTGCCACCAGCAGATGGAGGGGCGCCCGCACAGATACGCAGTATTTT
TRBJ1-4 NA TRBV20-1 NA CSARGYATNEKLFF TGCAGTGCTAGAGGGTACGCAACTAATGAAAAACTGTTTTTT
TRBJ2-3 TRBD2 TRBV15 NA CATSRVWTSALDTQYF TGTGCCACCAGCAGAGTGTGGACTAGCGCCCTGGATACGCAGTATTTT
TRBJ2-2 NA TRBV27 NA CASSVGGAGELFF TGTGCCAGCAGTGTCGGGGGCGCCGGGGAGCTGTTTTTT
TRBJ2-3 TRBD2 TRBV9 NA CASSVEPSGSTDTQYF TGTGCCAGCAGCGTAGAGCCTAGCGGAAGCACAGATACGCAGTATTTT
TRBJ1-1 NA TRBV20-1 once CSAGSNRDITEAFF TGCAGTGCGGGGAGTAACCGGGACATCACTGAAGCTTTCTTT
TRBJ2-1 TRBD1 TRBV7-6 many CASSLRTGGFDEQFF TGTGCCAGCAGCTTAAGGACAGGGGGTTTTGATGAGCAGTTCTTC
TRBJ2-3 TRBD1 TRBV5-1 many CASSLEGTGTTDTQYF TGCGCCAGCAGCTTGGAGGGGACAGGGACCACAGATACGCAGTATTTT
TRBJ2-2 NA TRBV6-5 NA CASSPNLGPCKRGGTPGSCFF NA
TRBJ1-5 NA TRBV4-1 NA CASSQDGAGPRPQHF TGCGCCAGCAGCCAAGATGGGGCAGGCCCCCGGCCCCAGCATTTT
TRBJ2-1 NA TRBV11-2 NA CASSTIRAGNEQFF TGTGCCAGCAGCACGATTAGGGCAGGCAATGAGCAGTTCTTC
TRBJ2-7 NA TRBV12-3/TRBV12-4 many CASSSWDASYEQYF TGTGCCAGCAGTTCATGGGACGCCTCCTACGAGCAGTACTTC
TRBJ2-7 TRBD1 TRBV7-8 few CASSPPGGAEQYF TGTGCCAGCAGCCCCCCAGGGGGCGCCGAGCAGTACTTC
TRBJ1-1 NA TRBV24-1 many CATSVGEATEAFF TGTGCCACCAGTGTTGGGGAGGCGACTGAAGCTTTCTTT
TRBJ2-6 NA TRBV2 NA CASSWGVGANVLTF TGTGCCAGCAGTTGGGGGGTGGGGGCCAACGTCCTGACTTTC
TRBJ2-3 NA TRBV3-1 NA CASSQGPGFSTDTQYF TGTGCCAGCAGCCAAGGTCCAGGCTTCAGCACAGATACGCAGTATTTT
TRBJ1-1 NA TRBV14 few CASSHLPSTEAFF TGTGCCAGCAGCCACCTTCCGAGCACTGAAGCTTTCTTT
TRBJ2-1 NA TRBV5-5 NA CASSGHWEQFF TGTGCCAGCAGCGGGCATTGGGAGCAGTTCTTC
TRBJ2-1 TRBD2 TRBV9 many CASSVGLAVNNEQFF TGTGCCAGCAGCGTGGGACTAGCGGTTAACAATGAGCAGTTCTTC
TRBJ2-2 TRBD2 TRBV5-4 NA CASSWKYAGGPGGGELFF TGTGCCAGCAGCTGGAAGTATGCGGGAGGGCCTGGGGGCGGGGAGCTGTTTTTT